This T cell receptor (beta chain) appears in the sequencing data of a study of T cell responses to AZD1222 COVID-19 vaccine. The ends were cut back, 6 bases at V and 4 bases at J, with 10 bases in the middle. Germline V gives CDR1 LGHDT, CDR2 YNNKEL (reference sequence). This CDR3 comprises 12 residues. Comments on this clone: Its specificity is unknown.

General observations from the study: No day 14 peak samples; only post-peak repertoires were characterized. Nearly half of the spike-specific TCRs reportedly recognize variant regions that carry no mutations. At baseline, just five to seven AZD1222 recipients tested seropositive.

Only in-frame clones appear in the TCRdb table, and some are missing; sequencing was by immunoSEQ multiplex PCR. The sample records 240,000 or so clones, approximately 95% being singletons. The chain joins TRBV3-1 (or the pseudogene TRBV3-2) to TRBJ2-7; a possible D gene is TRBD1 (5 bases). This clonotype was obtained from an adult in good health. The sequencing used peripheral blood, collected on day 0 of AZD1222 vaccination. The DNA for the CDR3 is TGTGCCAGCAGTCTACCAGGGTACGAGCAGTACTTC. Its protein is CASSLPGYEQYF.